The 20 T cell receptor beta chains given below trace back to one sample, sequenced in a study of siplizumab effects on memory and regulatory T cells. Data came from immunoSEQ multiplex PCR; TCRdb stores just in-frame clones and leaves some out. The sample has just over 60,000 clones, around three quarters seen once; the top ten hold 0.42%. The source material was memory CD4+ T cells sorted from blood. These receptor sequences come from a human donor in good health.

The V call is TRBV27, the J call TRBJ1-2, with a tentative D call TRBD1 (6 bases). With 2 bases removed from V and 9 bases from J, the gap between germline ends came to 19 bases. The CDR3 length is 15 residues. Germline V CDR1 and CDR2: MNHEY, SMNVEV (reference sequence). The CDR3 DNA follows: TGTGCCAGCAGTTTAATCAGGGGCCAGGGGAGTAGCTACACCTTC. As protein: CASSLIRGQGSSYTF.

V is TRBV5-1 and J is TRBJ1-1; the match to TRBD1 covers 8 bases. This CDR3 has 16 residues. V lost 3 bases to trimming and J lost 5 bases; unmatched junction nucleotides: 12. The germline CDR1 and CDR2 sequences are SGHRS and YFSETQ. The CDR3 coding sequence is TGCGCCAGCAGCTGGTCAGGGGGCAATCAAGGGACTGAAGCTTTCTTT. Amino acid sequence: CASSWSGGNQGTEAFF. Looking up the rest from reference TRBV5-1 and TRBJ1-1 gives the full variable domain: KAGVTQTPRYLIKTRGQQVTLSCSPISGHRSVSWYQQTPGQGLQFLFEYFSETQRNKGNFPGRFSGRQFSNSRSEMNVSTLELGDSALYLCASSWSGGNQGTEAFFGQGTRLTVV.

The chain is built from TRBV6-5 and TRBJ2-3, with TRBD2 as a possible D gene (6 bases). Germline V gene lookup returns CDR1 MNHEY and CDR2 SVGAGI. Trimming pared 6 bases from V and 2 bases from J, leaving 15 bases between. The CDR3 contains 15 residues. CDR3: CASRLRGTFTDTQYF. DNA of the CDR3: TGTGCCAGCAGACTACGGGGGACTTTCACAGATACGCAGTATTTT.

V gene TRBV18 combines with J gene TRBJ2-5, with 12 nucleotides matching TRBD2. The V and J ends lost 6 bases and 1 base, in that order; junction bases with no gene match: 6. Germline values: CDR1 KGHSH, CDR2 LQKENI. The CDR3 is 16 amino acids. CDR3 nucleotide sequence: TGTGCCAGCTCTCCTAGACTAGCGGGGGCCCAAGAGACCCAGTACTTC. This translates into CASSPRLAGAQETQYF.

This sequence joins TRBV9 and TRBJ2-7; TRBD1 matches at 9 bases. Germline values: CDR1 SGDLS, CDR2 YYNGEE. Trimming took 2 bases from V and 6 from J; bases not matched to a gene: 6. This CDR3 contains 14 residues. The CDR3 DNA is TGTGCCAGCAGCGTGGGGGACAGGGCGCGCGAGCAGTACTTC. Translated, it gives CASSVGDRAREQYF.

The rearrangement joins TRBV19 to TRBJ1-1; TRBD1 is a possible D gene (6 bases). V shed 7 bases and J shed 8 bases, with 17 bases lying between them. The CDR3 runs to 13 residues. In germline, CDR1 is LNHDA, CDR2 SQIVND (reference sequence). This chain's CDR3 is CASTPGQTLEAFF. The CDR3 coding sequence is TGTGCCAGTACCCCTGGACAGACACTCGAAGCTTTCTTT.

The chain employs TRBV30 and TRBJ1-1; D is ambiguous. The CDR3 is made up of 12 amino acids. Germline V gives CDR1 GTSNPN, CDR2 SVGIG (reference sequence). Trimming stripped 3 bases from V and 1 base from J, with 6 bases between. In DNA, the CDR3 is TGTGCCTGGAGAGGAGGGAACACTGAAGCTTTCTTT. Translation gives CAWRGGNTEAFF.

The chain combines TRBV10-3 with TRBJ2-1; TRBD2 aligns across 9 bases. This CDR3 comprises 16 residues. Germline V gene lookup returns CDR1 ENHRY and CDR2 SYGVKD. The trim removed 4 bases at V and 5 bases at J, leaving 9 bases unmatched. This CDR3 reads CAISGGTSQTNNEQFF. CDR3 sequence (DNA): TGTGCCATCAGTGGGGGGACTAGCCAAACCAACAATGAGCAGTTCTTC.

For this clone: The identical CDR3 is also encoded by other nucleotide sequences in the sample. For the CDR3, the DNA is TGTGCCAGCCGGGGGTACAATGAGCAGTTCTTC. It specifies CASRGYNEQFF. The V call is TRBV6-1, the J call TRBJ2-1; possible D gene TRBD2, 6 bases. The CDR3 length is 11 residues. CDR1 MNHNS and CDR2 SASEGT come from the germline V gene. The V gene lost 8 bases and the J gene lost 4 bases, with 6 bases spanning the gap.

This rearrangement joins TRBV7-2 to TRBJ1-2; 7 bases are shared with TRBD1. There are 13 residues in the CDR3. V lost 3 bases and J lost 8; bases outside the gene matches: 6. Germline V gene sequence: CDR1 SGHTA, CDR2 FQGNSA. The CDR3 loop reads CASSFTGEEGYTF. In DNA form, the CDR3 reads TGTGCCAGCAGCTTCACAGGGGAAGAAGGCTACACCTTC.

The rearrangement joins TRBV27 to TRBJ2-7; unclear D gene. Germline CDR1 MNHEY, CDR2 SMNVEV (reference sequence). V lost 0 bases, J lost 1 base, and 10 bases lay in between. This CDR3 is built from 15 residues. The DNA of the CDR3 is TGTGCCAGCAGTTTATCGGGCGGCGATTCCTACGAGCAGTACTTC. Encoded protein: CASSLSGGDSYEQYF.

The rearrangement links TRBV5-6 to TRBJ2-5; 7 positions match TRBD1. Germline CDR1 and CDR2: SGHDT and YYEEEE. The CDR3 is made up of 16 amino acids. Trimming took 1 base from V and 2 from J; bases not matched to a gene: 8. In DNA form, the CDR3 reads TGTGCCAGCAGCTTGACAGGGGCAACTAGTCAAGAGACCCAGTACTTC. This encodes CASSLTGATSQETQYF. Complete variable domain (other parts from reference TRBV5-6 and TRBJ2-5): DAGVTQSPTHLIKTRGQQVTLRCSPKSGHDTVSWYQQALGQGPQFIFQYYEEEERQRGNFPDRFSGHQFPNYSSELNVNALLLGDSALYLCASSLTGATSQETQYFGPGTRLLVL.

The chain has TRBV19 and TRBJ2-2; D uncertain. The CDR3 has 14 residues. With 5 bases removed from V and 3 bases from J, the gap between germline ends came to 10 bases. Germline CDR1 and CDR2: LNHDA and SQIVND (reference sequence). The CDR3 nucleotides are TGTGCCAGTAGTTTGCAGCCCTACACCGGGGAGCTGTTTTTT. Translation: CASSLQPYTGELFF.

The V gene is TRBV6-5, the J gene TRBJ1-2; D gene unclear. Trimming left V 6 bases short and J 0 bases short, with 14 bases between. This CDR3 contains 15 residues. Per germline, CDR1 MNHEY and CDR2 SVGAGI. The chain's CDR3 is CASRPPPQSNYGYTF. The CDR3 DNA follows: TGTGCCAGCAGACCCCCCCCACAATCTAACTATGGCTACACCTTC.

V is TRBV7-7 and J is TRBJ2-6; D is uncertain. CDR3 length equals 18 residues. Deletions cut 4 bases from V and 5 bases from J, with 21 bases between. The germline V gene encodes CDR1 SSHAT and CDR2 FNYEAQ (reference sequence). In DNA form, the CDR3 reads TGTGCCAGCAGCTCACAGTTTAGTGCCACAAATCGGGCCAACGTCCTGACTTTC. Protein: CASSSQFSATNRANVLTF.

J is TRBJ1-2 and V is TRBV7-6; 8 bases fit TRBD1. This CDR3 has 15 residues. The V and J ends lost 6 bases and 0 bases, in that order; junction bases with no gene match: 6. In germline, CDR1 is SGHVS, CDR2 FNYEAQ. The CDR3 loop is CASRTRDRPNYGYTF. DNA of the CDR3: TGTGCCAGCAGAACCCGGGACAGGCCTAACTATGGCTACACCTTC.

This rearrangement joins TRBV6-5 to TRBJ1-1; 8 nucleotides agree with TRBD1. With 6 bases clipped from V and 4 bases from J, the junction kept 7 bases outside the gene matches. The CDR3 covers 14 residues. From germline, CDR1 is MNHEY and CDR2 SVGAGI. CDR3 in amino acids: CASSRQGSGTEAFF. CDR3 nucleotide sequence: TGTGCCAGCAGCCGACAGGGGTCGGGCACTGAAGCTTTCTTT.

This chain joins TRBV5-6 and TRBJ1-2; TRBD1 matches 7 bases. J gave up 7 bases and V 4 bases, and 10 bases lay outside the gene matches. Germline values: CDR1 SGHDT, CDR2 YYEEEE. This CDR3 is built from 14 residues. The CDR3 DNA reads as TGTGCCAGCAGCCTCCTAGACAGGGAAAGTGGCTACACCTTC. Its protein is CASSLLDRESGYTF.

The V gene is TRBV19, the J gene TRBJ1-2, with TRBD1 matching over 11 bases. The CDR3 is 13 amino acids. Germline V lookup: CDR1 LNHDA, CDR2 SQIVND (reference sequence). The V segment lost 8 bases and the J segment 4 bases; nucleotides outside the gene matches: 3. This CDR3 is CASGTGGGYGYTF. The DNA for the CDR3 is TGTGCCAGTGGGACAGGGGGAGGCTATGGCTACACCTTC. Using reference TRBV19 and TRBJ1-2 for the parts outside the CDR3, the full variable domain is DGGITQSPKYLFRKEGQNVTLSCEQNLNHDAMYWYRQDPGQGLRLIYYSQIVNDFQKGDIAEGYSVSREKKESFPLTVTSAQKNPTAFYLCASGTGGGYGYTFGSGTRLTVV.

Here the CDR3 reads CASSRGQNEKLFF. CDR3 DNA: TGTGCCAGCAGCCGGGGGCAAAATGAAAAACTGTTTTTT. The chain carries TRBV5-6 and TRBJ1-4, with TRBD1 as a possible D gene (6 bases). V lost 4 bases, J lost 5 bases, and 9 bases lay in between. The CDR3 contains 13 residues. The germline V gene encodes CDR1 SGHDT and CDR2 YYEEEE.